This T cell receptor beta chain is drawn from a study of spatial heterogeneity in lung cancer. General observations from the study: Ubiquitous, expanded tumor-derived TCRs were more frequently observed in blood at resection than at follow-up.

Specified time point: blood at routine non-recurrence follow-up after resection. Whole RNA came from tumor, nontumor lung or frozen PBMC and was sequenced without being sorted. TCRdb itself ran the 5' RACE reads through MiXCR, one entry per CDR3 protein. The table lists some 41,000 distinct CDR3 sequences, approximately 24% of them singletons. The germline V gene has CDR1 SGHTA and CDR2 FQGTGA. V was clipped by 2 bases and J by 7 bases, with 9 bases between them. The CDR3 length is 14 residues. This clonotype was observed a handful of times. Its antigen is undetermined. The clonotype was recovered from a female donor with early-stage non-small cell lung cancer. The rearrangement joins TRBV7-3 to TRBJ1-6; D uncertain. This specimen was PBMCs, taken at follow-up. The CDR3 region has the DNA TGTGCCAGCAGCTTATCGGGATGGAATTCACCCCTCCACTTT. Its translation: CASSLSGWNSPLHF.